This TCR beta chain was observed in a study of identical twins. Study conclusions and caveats: Cross-sectional statistics underpinned the conclusions; the same donors were not followed. Models predicted less out-of-frame TCR alpha sharing in monozygotic twins than was found.

With respect to this clonotype: Its antigen is undetermined.

Template switching added a universal primer site; cDNA carried unique molecular identifiers. Each CDR3 protein gets one entry after TCRdb re-called the 5' RACE reads with MiXCR. The data hold approximately 1.8 million distinct CDR3 sequences, with about 32% observed a single time. The clonotype originates from a newborn girl in good health. The sequenced sample was cord blood.

For the CDR3, the DNA is TGCAGTGCTATAGGACTAGCGGTTCGGGTTGAGCAGTTCTTC. Translating it yields CSAIGLAVRVEQFF. This chain uses TRBV20-1 with TRBJ2-1; 10 bases are a match to TRBD2. The CDR3 loop spans 14 amino acids. Per germline, CDR1 DFQATT and CDR2 SNEGSKA (reference sequence). Trimming cost V 4 bases and J 9 bases; bases outside gene matches: 9.